The next 7 T cell receptor beta chains were all read from a single sample in a study of metastatic and nonmetastatic thyroid tumors (dated by TCRdb to the early 2020s). None of the patients had been given any treatment before thyroid surgery. The library was made by PCR. The listed sequencing device is Illumina HiSeq 4000. TCRdb trimmed public reads at Q25 via fastp, called clones via MiXCR and kept in-frame beta chains. The sample table holds tens of thousands of clones, of which 12% were seen once. The biggest ten clones account for roughly 9.6% of the sample. The sequencing sample was made of tumor tissue. The receptors here all came from a female donor with papillary thyroid cancer or a benign thyroid nodule (not recorded which). Some clones in this sample may be carry-over from other donors' samples.

Notes on this clone: In the same sample, other DNA sequences code for this CDR3. V usage is TRBV11-1 and J usage is TRBJ2-3; D gene ambiguous. The germline V gene has CDR1 SGHAT and CDR2 FQDESV (reference sequence). The CDR3 has 16 residues. V was clipped by 1 base and J by 0 bases, with 11 bases between them. As DNA, the CDR3 is TGTGCCAGCAGCTTAGGTCACGCGGTAAGCACAGATACGCAGTATTTT. Translating it yields CASSLGHAVSTDTQYF.

A word on this clone: This sequence may be a read error, since a much larger clone differs from it by one base. DNA for the CDR3: TGTGCTAGTGGTCCCGTCACAGATACGCAGTATTTT. Translated: CASGPVTDTQYF. This chain links TRBV12-5 with TRBJ2-3; D gene uncertain. The V and J ends lost 5 bases and 2 bases respectively, with 5 bases between them. In germline, CDR1 is LGHNT, CDR2 FRNRAP. This CDR3 contains 12 residues.

This clone was recorded a few times. A much larger clone sits a single nucleotide away, making a read error possible. This chain connects TRBV12-5 to TRBJ1-1; D unclear. The CDR3 has 11 residues. Germline lookup yields CDR1 LGHNT and CDR2 FRNRAP. The CDR3 DNA reads TGTGCTATTGGTCGGAACACTGAAGCTTTCTTT. Translated, it gives CAIGRNTEAFF.

This clone was seen repeatedly, ten times or more. The genes are TRBV10-3 and TRBJ2-1, with TRBD2 matching 9 bases. The germline CDR1 and CDR2 sequences are ENHRY and SYGVKD. There are 13 residues in the CDR3. J lost 5 bases, V lost 9 bases, and 5 bases had no gene match. In nucleotides, the CDR3 is TGTGCCATTTATAGCGGGAGTAACAATGAGCAGTTCTTC. Its protein is CAIYSGSNNEQFF.

At least ten counts were recorded for this clone. V usage is TRBV9 and J usage is TRBJ1-2; 8 bases agree with TRBD1. The CDR3 has 13 amino acids. Trimming removed 0 bases from V and 8 bases from J; junction bases left unmatched: 3. CDR1 and CDR2 from the germline V gene are SGDLS and YYNGEE. CDR3 region: CASSVGTGGGYTF. The CDR3, as DNA: TGTGCCAGCAGCGTAGGAACAGGGGGAGGCTACACCTTC.

This clone has a count of ten or more. V and J are TRBV6-1 and TRBJ2-7, with 7 positions matching TRBD1. This CDR3 spans 14 amino acids. J was trimmed by 4 bases and V by 7 bases; bases with no gene match: 10. Germline V lookup: CDR1 MNHNS, CDR2 SASEGT. The DNA for the CDR3 is TGTGCCAGCAATACGGCAGGGGGATCGTACGAGCAGTACTTC. It codes for CASNTAGGSYEQYF.

In its sample, this clone was seen many times. The rearrangement joins TRBV20-1 to TRBJ1-2; D gene unclear. The CDR3 covers 14 residues. Germline CDR1 reads DFQATT; CDR2 reads SNEGSKA (reference sequence). The germline V and J ends were trimmed by 6 bases and 2 bases, with 16 bases remaining between them. This CDR3 reads CSAARPGQNYGYTF. In DNA, the CDR3 is TGCAGTGCAGCTAGGCCAGGTCAAAACTATGGCTACACCTTC.